The source of this TCR beta chain is a study of blood T cell repertoires in COVID-19. This CDR3 comprises 13 residues. Germline CDR1 reads SGHRS; CDR2 reads YFSETQ. Germline trimming cut 4 bases from V and 7 bases from J; bases unmatched to any gene: 7. Produced via immunoSEQ multiplex PCR; TCRdb's table is partial and in-frame only. The data contain more than 300,000 clones, 87% of them singletons. The sequencing sample was made of peripheral blood. The clonotype comes from a woman aged 50 to 65 with COVID-19, enrolled during active disease. V usage is TRBV5-1 and J usage is TRBJ1-1; 7 nucleotides agree with TRBD1. This CDR3 reads CASSVLRDSEAFF. The CDR3 DNA reads TGCGCCAGCAGCGTACTCCGGGACAGTGAAGCTTTCTTT.